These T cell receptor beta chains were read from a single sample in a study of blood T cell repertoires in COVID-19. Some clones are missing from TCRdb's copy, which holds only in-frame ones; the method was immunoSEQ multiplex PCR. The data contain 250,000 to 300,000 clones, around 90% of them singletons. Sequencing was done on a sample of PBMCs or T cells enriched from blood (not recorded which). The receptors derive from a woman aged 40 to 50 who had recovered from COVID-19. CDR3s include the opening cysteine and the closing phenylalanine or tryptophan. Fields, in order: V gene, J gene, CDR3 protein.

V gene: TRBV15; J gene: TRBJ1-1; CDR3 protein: CATSRDYGGGTEAFF
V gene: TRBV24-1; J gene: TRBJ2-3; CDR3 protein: CATSDPWGLRADTQYF
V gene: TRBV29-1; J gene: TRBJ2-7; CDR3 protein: CSVTGQGLDEQYF
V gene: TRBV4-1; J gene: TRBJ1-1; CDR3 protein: CASSQGDRDGAEAFF
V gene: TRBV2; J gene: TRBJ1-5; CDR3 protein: CASRLDAGGPNSNQPQHF
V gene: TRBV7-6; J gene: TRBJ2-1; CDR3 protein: CASSLSRGSYNEQFF
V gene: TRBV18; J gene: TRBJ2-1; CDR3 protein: CASSQGAGLFRSEQFF
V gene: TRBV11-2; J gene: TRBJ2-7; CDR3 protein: CASSLSAGGYEQYF
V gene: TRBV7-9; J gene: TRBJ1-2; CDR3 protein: CASSPRFIRGKVRGYTF
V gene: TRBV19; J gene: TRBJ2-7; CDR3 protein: CASSILAGEQQYF
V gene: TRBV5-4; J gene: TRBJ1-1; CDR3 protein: CASSQREGANEAFF
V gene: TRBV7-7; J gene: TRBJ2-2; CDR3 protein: CASSLAAGATGELFF
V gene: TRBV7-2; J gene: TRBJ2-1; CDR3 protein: CASSPRTSGNEQFF
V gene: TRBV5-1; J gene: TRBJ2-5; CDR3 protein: CASSLVPQGSEETQYF
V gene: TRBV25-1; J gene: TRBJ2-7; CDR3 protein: CASSDRGRGDEQYF
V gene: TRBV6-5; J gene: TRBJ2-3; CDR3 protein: CASSYSNRGVTDTQYF
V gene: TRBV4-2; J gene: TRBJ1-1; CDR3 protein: CASSQGSRGDTEAFF
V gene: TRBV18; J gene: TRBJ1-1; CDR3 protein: CASSPPVVGGNTEAFF
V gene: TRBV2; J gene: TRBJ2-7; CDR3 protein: CASLAGGYMHEQYF
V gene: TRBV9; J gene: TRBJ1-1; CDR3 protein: CASSAGQGGGMAFF
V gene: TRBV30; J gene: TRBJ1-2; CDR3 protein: CAWTEGSYGYTF
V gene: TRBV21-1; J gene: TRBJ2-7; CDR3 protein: CASTGQGIAGSYEQYF
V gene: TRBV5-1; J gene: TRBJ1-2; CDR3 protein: CASSFGQPSYGYTF
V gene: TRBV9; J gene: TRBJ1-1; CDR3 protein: CASSVATGTEAFF
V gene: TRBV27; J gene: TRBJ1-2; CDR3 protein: CASSLKPTGGYGYTF
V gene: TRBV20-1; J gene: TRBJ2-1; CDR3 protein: CSASKVSAQRLYNEQFF
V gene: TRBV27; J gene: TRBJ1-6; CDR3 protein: CASSLARRAAHSPLHF
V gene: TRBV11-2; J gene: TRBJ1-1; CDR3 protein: CASGNRGALGTEAFF
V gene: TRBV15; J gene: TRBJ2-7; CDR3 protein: CATSSGDSGVTSYEQYF
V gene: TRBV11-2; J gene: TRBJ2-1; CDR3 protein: CASSLSGSYNEQFF
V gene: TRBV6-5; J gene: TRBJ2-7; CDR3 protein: CASGTETGASYEQYF
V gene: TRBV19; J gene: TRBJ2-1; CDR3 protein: CASSTSGTGSYNEQFF
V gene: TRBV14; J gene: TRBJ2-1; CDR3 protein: CASSPNPTSGRSYNEQFF
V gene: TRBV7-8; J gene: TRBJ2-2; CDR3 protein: CASSLDQGRAGELFF
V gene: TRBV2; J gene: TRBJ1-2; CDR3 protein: CASTSRQETYGYGYTF
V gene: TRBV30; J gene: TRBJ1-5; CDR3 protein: CAWSPQGNQPQHF
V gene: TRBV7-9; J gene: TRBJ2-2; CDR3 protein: CASSLGPGLARQNTGELFF
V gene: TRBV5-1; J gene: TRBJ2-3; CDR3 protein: CASSHSSGLAGGTDTQYF
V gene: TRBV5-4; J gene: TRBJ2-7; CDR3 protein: CASSPWTSVSYEQYF
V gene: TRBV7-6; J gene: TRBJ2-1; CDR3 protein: CASSPSGGATYNEQFF
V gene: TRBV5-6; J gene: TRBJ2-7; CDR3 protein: CASSAYGTVGVEQYF
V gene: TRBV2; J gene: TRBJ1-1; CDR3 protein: CASSTGQNTEAFF
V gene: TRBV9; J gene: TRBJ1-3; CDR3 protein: CASSPHMDRARDTIYF
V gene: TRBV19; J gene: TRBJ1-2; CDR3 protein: CASSVSDRAIAGYTF
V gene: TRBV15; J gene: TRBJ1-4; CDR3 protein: CATSRDGTGGLF
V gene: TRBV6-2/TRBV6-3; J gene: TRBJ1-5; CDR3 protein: CASSLQGNQPQHF
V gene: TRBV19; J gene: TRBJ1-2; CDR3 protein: CASSMDRGRGYTF
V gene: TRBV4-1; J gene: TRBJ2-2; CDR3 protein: CASSQDRRLAKSPGELFF
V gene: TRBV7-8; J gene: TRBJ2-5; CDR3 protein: CASSLQGETQYF
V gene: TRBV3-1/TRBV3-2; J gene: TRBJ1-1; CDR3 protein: CASSRAGGTEAFF